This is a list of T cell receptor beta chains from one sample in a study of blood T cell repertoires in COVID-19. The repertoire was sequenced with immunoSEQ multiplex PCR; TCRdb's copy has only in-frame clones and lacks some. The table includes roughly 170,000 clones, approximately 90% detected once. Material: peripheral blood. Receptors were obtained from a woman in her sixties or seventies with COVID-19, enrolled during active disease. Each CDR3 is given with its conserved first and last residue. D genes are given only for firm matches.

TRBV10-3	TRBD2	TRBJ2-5	TGTGCCATCAGTAAAGCGGGAGGGGAAGGTTGGCAAGAGACCCAGTACTTC	CAISKAGGEGWQETQYF
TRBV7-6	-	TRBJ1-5	TGTGCCAGCAGCTTGTTTTATTGGCTCGGACATAGCAATCAGCCCCAGCATTTT	CASSLFYWLGHSNQPQHF
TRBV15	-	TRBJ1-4	TGTGCCACCAGTACCGAGGAGAGGGAAAAACTGTTTTTT	CATSTEEREKLFF
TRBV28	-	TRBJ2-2	TGTGCCAGCAGTCGGTACCCCACCGGGGAGCTGTTTTTT	CASSRYPTGELFF
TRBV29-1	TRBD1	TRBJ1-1	TGCAGCGTTGCCCGGGACAGGAACACTGAAGCTTTCTTT	CSVARDRNTEAFF
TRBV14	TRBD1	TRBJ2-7	TGTGCCAGCAGCCGTGACAGGGGGCAGTACTTC	CASSRDRGQYF
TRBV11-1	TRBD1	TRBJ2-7	TGTGCCAGCAGCTTGGGACAGGGGGGGGCCTACGAGCAGTACTTC	CASSLGQGGAYEQYF
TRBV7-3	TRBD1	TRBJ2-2	TGTGCCAGCAGTCCCACAGGGGGCGGCGGGGAGCTGTTTTTT	CASSPTGGGGELFF
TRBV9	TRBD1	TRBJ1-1	TGTGCCAGCAGCTTGACCGGGACAGGGATGAACACTGAAGCTTTCTTT	CASSLTGTGMNTEAFF
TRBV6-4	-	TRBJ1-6	TGTGCCAGCAGTGACAGGGGGAATTCACCCCTCCACTTT	CASSDRGNSPLHF
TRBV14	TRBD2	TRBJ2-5	TGTGCCAGCAGCCAAGATTGGGCGGGAGGAGATGAGACCCAGTACTTC	CASSQDWAGGDETQYF
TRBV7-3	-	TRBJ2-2	TGTGCCAGCAGCTTGGGAGTCGGGCTGAAGAACACCGGGGAGCTGTTTTTT	CASSLGVGLKNTGELFF
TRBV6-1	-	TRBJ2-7	TGTGCCAGCAGTGAAAATCCAGCGGCGGCCTACGAGCAGTACTTC	CASSENPAAAYEQYF
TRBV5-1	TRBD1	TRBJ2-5	TGCGCCAGCAGATCCGGGACAGGTCAAGAGACCCAGTACTTC	CASRSGTGQETQYF
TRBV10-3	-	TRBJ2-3	TGTGCCATCAGTGAGGGGGCTTCAGATACGCAGTATTTT	CAISEGASDTQYF
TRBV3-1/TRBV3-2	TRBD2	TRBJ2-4	TGTGCCAGCAGCAGAGGACTAGCGGGAGTTCAGTACTTC	CASSRGLAGVQYF
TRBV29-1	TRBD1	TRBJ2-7	TGCAGCGTTGAGAGACAGGGGGCGGGCGAGCAGTACTTC	CSVERQGAGEQYF